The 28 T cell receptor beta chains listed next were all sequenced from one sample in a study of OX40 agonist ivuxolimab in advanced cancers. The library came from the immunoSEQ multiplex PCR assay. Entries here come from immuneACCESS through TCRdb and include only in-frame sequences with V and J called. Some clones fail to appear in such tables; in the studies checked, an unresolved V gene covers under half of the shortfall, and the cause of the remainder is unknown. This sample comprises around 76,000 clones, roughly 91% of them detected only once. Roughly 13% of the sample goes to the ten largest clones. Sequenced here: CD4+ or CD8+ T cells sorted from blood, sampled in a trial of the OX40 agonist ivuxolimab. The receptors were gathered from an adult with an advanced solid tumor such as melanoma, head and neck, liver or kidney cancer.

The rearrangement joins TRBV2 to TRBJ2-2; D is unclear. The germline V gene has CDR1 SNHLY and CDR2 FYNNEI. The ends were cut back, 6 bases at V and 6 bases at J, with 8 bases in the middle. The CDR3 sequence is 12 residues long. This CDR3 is CASSASPGELFF. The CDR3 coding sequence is TGTGCCAGCAGCGCCAGCCCCGGGGAGCTGTTTTTT.

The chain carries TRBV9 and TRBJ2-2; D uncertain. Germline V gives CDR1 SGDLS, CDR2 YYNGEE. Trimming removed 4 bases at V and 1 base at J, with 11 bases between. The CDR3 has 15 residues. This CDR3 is CASSSPRENTGELFF. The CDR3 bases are TGTGCCAGCAGCTCCCCGCGAGAGAACACCGGGGAGCTGTTTTTT.

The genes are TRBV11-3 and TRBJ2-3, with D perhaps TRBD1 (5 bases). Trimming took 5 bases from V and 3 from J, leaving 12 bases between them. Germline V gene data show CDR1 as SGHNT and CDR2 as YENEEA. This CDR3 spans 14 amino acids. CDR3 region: CASSPRGFTDTQYF. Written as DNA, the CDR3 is TGTGCCAGCAGCCCTAGGGGTTTTACAGATACGCAGTATTTT.

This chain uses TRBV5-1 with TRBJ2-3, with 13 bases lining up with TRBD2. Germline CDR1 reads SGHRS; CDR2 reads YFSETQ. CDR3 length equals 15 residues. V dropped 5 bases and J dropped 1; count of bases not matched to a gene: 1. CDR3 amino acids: CASRGTSGGTDTQYF. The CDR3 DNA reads TGCGCCAGCAGGGGGACTAGCGGGGGCACAGATACGCAGTATTTT.

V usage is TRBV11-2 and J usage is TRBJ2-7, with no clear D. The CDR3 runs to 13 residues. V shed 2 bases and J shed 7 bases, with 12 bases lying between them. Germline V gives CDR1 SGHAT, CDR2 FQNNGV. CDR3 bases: TGTGCCAGCAGCTTAACGCCGTCTAGGGAGCAGTACTTC. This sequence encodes CASSLTPSREQYF.

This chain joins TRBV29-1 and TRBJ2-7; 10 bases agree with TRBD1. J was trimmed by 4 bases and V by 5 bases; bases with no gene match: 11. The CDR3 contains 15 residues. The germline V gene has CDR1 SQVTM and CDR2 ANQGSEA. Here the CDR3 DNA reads TGCAGCGTTATGGGGAGACAGGGGGCTTTATACGAGCAGTACTTC. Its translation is CSVMGRQGALYEQYF.

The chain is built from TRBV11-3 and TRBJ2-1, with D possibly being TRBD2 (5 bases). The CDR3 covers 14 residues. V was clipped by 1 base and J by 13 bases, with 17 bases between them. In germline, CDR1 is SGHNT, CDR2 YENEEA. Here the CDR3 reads CASSLAPAASVQFF. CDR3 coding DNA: TGTGCCAGCAGCTTAGCCCCAGCGGCGTCAGTCCAGTTCTTC.

Here the CDR3 DNA reads TGTGCCAGCAGTGAAGCGGGAAACCGAAATGAAAAACTGTTTTTT. Protein sequence: CASSEAGNRNEKLFF. V gene TRBV2 combines with J gene TRBJ1-4, with D hard to call. Germline V CDR1 and CDR2: SNHLY, FYNNEI. This CDR3 comprises 15 residues. Trimming stripped 0 bases from V and 5 bases from J, with 10 bases between. Supplemented by reference TRBV2 and TRBJ1-4, the full variable domain reads EPEVTQTPSHQVTQMGQEVILRCVPISNHLYFYWYRQILGQKVEFLVSFYNNEISEKSEIFDDQFSVERPDGSNFTLKIRSTKLEDSAMYFCASSEAGNRNEKLFFGSGTQLSVL.

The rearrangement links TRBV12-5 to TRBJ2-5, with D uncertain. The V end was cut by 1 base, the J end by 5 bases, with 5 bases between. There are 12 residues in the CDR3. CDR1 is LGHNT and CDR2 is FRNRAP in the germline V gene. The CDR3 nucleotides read TGTGCTAGTGGTTTGGGGGGTGAGACCCAGTACTTC. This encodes CASGLGGETQYF. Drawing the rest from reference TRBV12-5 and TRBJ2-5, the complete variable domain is DARVTQTPRHKVTEMGQEVTMRCQPILGHNTVFWYRQTMMQGLELLAYFRNRAPLDDSGMPKDRFSAEMPDATLATLKIQPSEPRDSAVYFCASGLGGETQYFGPGTRLLVL.

The CDR3 protein is CASSLGQSYEQYF. CDR3 sequence (DNA): TGTGCCAGCAGCTTGGGACAGTCCTACGAGCAGTACTTC. This sequence joins TRBV5-4 and TRBJ2-7; TRBD1 is a possible D gene (5 bases). This CDR3 has 13 amino acids. Germline V gives CDR1 SGHNT, CDR2 YYREEE (reference sequence). Trimming shortened V by 0 bases and J by 1 base, and 5 bases separated the two germline ends.

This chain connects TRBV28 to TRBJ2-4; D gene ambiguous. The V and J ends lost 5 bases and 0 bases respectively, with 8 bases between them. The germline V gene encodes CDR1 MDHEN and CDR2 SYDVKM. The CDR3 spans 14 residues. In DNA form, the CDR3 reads TGTGCCAGCAGTAACAGTGTAGCCAAAAACATTCAGTACTTC. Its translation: CASSNSVAKNIQYF.

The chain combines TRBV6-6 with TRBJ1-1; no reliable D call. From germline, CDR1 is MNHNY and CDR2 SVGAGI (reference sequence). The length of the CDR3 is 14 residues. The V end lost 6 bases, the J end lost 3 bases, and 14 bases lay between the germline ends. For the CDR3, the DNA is TGTGCCAGCAGCCTTGTCATTGGGGACACTGAAGCTTTCTTT. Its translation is CASSLVIGDTEAFF.

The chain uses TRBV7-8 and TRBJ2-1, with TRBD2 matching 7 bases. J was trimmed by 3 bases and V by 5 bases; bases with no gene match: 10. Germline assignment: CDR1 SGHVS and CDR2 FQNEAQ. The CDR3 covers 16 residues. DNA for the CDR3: TGTGCCAGCAGCCCAAGGCGGGAGATAGGCTACAATGAGCAGTTCTTC. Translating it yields CASSPRREIGYNEQFF.

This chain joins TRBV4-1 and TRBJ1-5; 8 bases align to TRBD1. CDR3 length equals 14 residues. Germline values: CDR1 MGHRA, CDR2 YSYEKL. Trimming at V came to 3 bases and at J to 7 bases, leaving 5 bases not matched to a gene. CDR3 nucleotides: TGCGCCAGCAGCCACAGGGGGCTGGAGCAGCCCCAGCATTTT. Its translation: CASSHRGLEQPQHF.

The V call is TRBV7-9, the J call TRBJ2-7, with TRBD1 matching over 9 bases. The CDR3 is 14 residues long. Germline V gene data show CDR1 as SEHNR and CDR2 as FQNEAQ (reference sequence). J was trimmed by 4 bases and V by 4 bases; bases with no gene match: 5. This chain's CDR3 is CASSSPGQGYEQYF. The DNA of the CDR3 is TGTGCCAGCAGCTCCCCGGGACAGGGTTACGAGCAGTACTTC.

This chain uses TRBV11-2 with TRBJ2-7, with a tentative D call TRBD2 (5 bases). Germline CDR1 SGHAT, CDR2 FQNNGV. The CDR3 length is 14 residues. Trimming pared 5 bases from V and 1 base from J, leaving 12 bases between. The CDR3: CASSTPGKSYEQYF. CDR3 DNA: TGTGCCAGCAGCACCCCGGGAAAATCCTACGAGCAGTACTTC.

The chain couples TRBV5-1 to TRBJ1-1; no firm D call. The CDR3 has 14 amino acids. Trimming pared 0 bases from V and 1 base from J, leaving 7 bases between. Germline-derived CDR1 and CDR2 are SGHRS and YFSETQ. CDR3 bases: TGCGCCAGCAGCTTGGGTCCGCAGAACACTGAAGCTTTCTTT. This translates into CASSLGPQNTEAFF.

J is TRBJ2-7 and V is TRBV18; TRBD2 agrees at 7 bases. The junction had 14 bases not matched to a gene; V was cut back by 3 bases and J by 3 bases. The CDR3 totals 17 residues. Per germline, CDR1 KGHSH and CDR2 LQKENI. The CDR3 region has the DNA TGTGCCAGCTCACCTCCGCTATTTGGGGAGGGTAGCTACGAGCAGTACTTC. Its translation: CASSPPLFGEGSYEQYF.

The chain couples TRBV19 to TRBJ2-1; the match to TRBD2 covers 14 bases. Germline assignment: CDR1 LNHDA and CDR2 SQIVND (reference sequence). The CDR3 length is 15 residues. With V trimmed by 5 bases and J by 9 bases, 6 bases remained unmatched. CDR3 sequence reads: CASSSGLAGAGEQFF. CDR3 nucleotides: TGTGCCAGTAGTTCGGGACTAGCGGGAGCTGGTGAGCAGTTCTTC.

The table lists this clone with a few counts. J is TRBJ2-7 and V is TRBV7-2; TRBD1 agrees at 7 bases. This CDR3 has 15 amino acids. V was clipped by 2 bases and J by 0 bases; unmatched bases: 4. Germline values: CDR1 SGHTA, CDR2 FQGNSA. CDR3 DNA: TGTGCCAGCAGCTTATTGCGGACAGGCTCCTACGAGCAGTACTTC. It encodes CASSLLRTGSYEQYF.

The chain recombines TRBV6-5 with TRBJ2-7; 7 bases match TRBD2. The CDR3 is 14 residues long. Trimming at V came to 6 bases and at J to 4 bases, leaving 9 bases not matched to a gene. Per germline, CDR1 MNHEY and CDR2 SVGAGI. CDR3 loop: CASRKTDGGYEQYF. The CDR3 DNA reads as TGTGCCAGCAGAAAAACGGACGGGGGGTACGAGCAGTACTTC.

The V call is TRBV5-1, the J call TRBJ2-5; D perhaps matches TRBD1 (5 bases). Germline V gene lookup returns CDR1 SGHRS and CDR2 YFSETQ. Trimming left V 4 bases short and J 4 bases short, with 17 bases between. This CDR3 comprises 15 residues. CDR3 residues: CASSPSKGWGETQYF. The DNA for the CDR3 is TGCGCCAGCAGCCCATCCAAGGGGTGGGGAGAGACCCAGTACTTC.

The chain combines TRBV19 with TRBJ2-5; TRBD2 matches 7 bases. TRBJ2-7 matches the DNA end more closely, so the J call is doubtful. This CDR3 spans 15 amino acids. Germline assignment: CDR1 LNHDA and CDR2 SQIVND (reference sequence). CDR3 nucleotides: TGTGCCAGTAGTAGGGTGCCTAGCGGAGCCTACGAGCAGTACTTC. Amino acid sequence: CASSRVPSGAYEQYF.

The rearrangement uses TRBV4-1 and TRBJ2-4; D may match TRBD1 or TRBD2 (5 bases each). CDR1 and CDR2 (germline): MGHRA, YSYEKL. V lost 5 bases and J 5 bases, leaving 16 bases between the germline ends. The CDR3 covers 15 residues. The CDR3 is CASSFHWGRENIQYF. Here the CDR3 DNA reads TGCGCCAGCAGCTTTCATTGGGGACGCGAAAACATTCAGTACTTC.

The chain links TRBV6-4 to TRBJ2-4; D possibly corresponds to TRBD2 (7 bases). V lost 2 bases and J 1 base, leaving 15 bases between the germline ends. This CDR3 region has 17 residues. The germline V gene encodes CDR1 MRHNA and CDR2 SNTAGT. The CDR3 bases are TGTGCCAGCAGTGACAGAGTGGGGGGGGCGGCCAAAAACATTCAGTACTTC. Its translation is CASSDRVGGAAKNIQYF.

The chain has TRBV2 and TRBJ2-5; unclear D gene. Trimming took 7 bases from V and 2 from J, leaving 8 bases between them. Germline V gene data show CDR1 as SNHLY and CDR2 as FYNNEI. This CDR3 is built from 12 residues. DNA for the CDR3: TGTGCCAGCAAGAAGGAACAAGAGACCCAGTACTTC. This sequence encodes CASKKEQETQYF. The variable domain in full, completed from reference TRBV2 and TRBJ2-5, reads EPEVTQTPSHQVTQMGQEVILRCVPISNHLYFYWYRQILGQKVEFLVSFYNNEISEKSEIFDDQFSVERPDGSNFTLKIRSTKLEDSAMYFCASKKEQETQYFGPGTRLLVL.

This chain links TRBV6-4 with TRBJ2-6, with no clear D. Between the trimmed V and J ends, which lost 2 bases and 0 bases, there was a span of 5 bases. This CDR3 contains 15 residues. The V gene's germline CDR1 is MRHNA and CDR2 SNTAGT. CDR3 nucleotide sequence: TGTGCCAGCAGTGACGGTATCTCTGGGGCCAACGTCCTGACTTTC. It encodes CASSDGISGANVLTF.

In nucleotides, the CDR3 is TGTGCCAGCAGTTACTCGAGATCCTGGGAATATGGCTACACCTTC. It yields the protein CASSYSRSWEYGYTF. V usage is TRBV6-5 and J usage is TRBJ1-2; D is ambiguous. This CDR3 is 15 amino acids long. V dropped 0 bases and J dropped 5 bases, with 13 bases sitting between them. From germline, CDR1 is MNHEY and CDR2 SVGAGI.